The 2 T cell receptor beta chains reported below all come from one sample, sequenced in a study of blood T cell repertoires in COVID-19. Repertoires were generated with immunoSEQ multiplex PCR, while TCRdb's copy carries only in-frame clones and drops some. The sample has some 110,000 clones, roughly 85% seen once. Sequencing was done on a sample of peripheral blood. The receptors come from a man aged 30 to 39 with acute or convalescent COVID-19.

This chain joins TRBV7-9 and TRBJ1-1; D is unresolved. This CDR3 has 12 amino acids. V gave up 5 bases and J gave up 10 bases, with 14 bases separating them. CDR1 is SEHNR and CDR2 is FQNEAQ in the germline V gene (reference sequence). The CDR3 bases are TGTGCCAGCAGCCCTAGAGCGCTTGGAGCTTTCTTT. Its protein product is CASSPRALGAFF.

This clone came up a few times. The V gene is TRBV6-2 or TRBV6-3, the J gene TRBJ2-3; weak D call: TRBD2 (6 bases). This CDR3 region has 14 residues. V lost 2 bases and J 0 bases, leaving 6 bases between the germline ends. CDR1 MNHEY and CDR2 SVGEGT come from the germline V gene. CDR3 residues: CASSYAGSTDTQYF. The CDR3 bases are TGTGCCAGCAGTTACGCGGGGAGCACAGATACGCAGTATTTT.